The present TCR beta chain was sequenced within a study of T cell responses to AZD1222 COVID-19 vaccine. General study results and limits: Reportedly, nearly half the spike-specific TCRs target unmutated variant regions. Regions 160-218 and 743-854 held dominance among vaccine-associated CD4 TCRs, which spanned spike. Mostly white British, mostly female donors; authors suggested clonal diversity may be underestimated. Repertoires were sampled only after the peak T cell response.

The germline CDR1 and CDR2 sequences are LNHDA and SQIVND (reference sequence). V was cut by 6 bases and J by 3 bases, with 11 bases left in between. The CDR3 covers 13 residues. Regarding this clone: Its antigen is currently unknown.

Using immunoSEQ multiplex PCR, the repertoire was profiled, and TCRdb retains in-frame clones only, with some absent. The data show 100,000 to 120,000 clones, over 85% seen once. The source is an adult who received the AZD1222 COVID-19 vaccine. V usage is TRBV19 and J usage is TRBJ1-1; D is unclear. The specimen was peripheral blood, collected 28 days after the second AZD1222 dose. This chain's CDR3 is CASSLTSHTEAFF. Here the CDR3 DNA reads TGTGCCAGTAGCCTGACAAGTCACACTGAAGCTTTCTTT.